These T cell receptor beta chains were read from a single sample in a study of shared clonotypes between healthy human individuals. The repertoire was sequenced with immunoSEQ multiplex PCR; TCRdb's copy has only in-frame clones and lacks some. The table has 550,000 to 800,000 clones, roughly 87% seen once. The material sequenced was memory CD8+ T cells from PBMCs. These receptors came from a man aged 18 to 30 in good health. Some clones in this sample may be carry-over from other donors' samples. The CDR3 runs from the conserved cysteine through the conserved F or W. Only part of the rows carry a size: once, few, many, or a class if the clone is expanded.

V gene: TRBV27; clone size: -; CDR3 protein: CASSLKGEGRETQYF
V gene: TRBV7-6; clone size: -; CDR3 protein: CASSLMAKQETQYF
V gene: TRBV6-6; clone size: -; CDR3 protein: CAGQAGPYNEQFF
V gene: TRBV5-1; clone size: -; CDR3 protein: CASSFIGRGGIDEQYF
V gene: TRBV9; clone size: few; CDR3 protein: CASSVAGTGGTEAFF
V gene: TRBV7-2; clone size: -; CDR3 protein: CASSSLGAAGELFF
V gene: TRBV11-2; clone size: once; CDR3 protein: CASSLLIAGVYEQYF
V gene: TRBV2; clone size: -; CDR3 protein: CASSVDRENFYSNQPQHF
V gene: TRBV28; clone size: -; CDR3 protein: CASRLVPLNTEAFF
V gene: TRBV7-9; clone size: -; CDR3 protein: CASSPGAAYGYTF
V gene: TRBV2; clone size: -; CDR3 protein: CASSAPGQGIYGYTF
V gene: TRBV28; clone size: -; CDR3 protein: CASSLTRRDRLGEQYF
V gene: TRBV13; clone size: -; CDR3 protein: CASSLVLADQETQYF
V gene: TRBV28; clone size: once; CDR3 protein: CASLEVSRLYGYTF
V gene: TRBV27; clone size: -; CDR3 protein: CASSLSIYMNTEAFF